This T cell receptor (beta chain) was recorded in a study of spatial heterogeneity in lung cancer. On the study more broadly: Among detected sequences, beta-chain ones consistently exceeded alpha-chain ones in number.

TCR cDNA molecules were tagged individually, and each one carried a unique molecular identifier. One entry per CDR3 protein, called by TCRdb with MiXCR from the 5' RACE reads. The repertoire consists of about 100,000 distinct CDR3 sequences, with around 4.8% occurring once and the leading ten covering around 20%. V lost 0 bases and J lost 3, with 9 bases in between. Germline V lookup: CDR1 LGHNA, CDR2 YNFKEQ. The CDR3 loop spans 14 amino acids. There are many counts of this clonotype. Its antigen is not known. General study points: Within tumors, counts of expanded alpha and beta TCRs tracked tumor mutation counts.

Time point here: sample taken at primary tumor resection. The donors comprised 60 to 80 untreated early-stage non-small cell lung cancer patients. Frozen PBMC, nontumor lung or tumor provided whole RNA, which was sequenced unsorted. Sample: lung tumor tissue, taken at surgery. The chain employs TRBV4-2 and TRBJ2-7, with D tentatively TRBD2 (5 bases). The source is a male donor with early-stage non-small cell lung cancer. The CDR3 bases are TGTGCCAGCAGCCAAGAAAATAGCGACTACGAGCAGTACTTC. Encoded protein: CASSQENSDYEQYF.